One and the same sample provided the 16 T cell receptor beta chains below, sequenced in a study of shared clonotypes between healthy human individuals. Method: immunoSEQ multiplex PCR; TCRdb's copy keeps in-frame clones and lacks some. The repertoire holds roughly 2.2 million clones, approximately 95% seen once, with under 0.45% in the top ten. The sample was naive CD4+ T cells from PBMCs. Subset reported: CD45RA+ positively selected. These receptors all stem from a man in his late teens or twenties in good health. Some clones in this sample may be carry-over from other donors' samples.

For this clone: Other DNA sequences of this sample code for an identical CDR3. The chain employs TRBV7-9 and TRBJ2-7; D is tentatively TRBD1 or TRBD2 (5 bases each). Germline CDR1 is SEHNR and CDR2 is FQNEAQ (reference sequence). V was pared by 0 bases and J by 0 bases, with 6 bases between. The CDR3 is made up of 14 amino acids. CDR3 residues: CASSLAGTSYEQYF. In DNA form, the CDR3 reads TGTGCCAGCAGCTTAGCGGGGACCTCCTACGAGCAGTACTTC.

The chain recombines TRBV2 with TRBJ1-1, with TRBD1 matching over 7 bases. Germline CDR1 and CDR2: SNHLY and FYNNEI. The CDR3 has 15 residues. The V and J ends lost 5 bases and 2 bases, in that order; junction bases with no gene match: 8. CDR3 sequence (DNA): TGTGCCAGCAGTCGGGACAGCCTATTTAACACTGAAGCTTTCTTT. It is translated as CASSRDSLFNTEAFF.

The rearrangement uses TRBV20-1 and TRBJ2-7; the D is unclear. This CDR3 has 11 residues. Germline assignment: CDR1 DFQATT and CDR2 SNEGSKA (reference sequence). The CDR3 loop reads CSPARTYEQYF. CDR3 DNA: TGCAGCCCGGCCCGGACCTACGAGCAGTACTTC.

The rearrangement links TRBV6-1 to TRBJ1-5, with D unresolved. There are 14 residues in the CDR3. The germline CDR1 and CDR2 sequences are MNHNS and SASEGT. V was shortened by 2 bases and J by 4 bases, with 9 bases between the two germline ends. In DNA form, the CDR3 reads TGTGCCAGCAGTGAAACATGGAGAAATCAGCCCCAGCATTTT. Its translation is CASSETWRNQPQHF.

The chain combines TRBV5-4 with TRBJ2-5; TRBD2 might be the D (5 bases). The CDR3 covers 14 residues. Germline V CDR1 and CDR2: SGHNT, YYREEE (reference sequence). The ends were cut back, 1 base at V and 4 bases at J, with 11 bases in the middle. CDR3 amino acids: CASSLPTEGETQYF. The CDR3 DNA is TGTGCCAGCAGCTTGCCCACCGAGGGAGAGACCCAGTACTTC.

The CDR3 bases are TGTGCCAGCAGCTTAATGCCGGGGAGGACAGATACGCAGTATTTT. Residues: CASSLMPGRTDTQYF. This chain links TRBV7-3 with TRBJ2-3; TRBD2 is a possible D gene (6 bases). CDR3 length: 15 residues. V was shortened by 1 base and J by 3 bases, with 11 bases between the two germline ends. Germline loops: CDR1 SGHTA, CDR2 FQGTGA.

This sequence joins TRBV9 and TRBJ2-7, with D possibly TRBD2 on 7 matching bases. Trimming shortened V by 0 bases and J by 5 bases, and 15 bases separated the two germline ends. The germline CDR1 and CDR2 sequences are SGDLS and YYNGEE. This CDR3 contains 15 residues. This chain's CDR3 is CASSVEGGGSNEQYF. Here the CDR3 DNA reads TGTGCCAGCAGCGTAGAGGGGGGAGGGTCCAACGAGCAGTACTTC.

The CDR3 bases are TGCGCCAGCAGCCTGGCGAATTATCTAGGGGAGACCCAGTACTTC. Encoded protein: CASSLANYLGETQYF. V usage is TRBV5-1 and J usage is TRBJ2-5; D is ambiguous. With 4 bases removed from V and 5 bases from J, the gap between germline ends came to 18 bases. Looked up from germline, CDR1 is SGHRS and CDR2 is YFSETQ. The CDR3 has 15 amino acids.

The sample holds one count of this clone. The J gene is TRBJ2-1, the V gene TRBV5-1; 8 nucleotides align to TRBD2. CDR1 is SGHRS, CDR2 YFSETQ, per germline. The CDR3 consists of 16 residues. The J segment lost 5 bases and the V segment lost 2 bases, leaving 9 bases of the junction unmatched. As DNA, the CDR3 is TGCGCCAGCAGCTTAGGGCGCCTGGGACTAGACAATGAGCAGTTCTTC. This translates into CASSLGRLGLDNEQFF.

The chain has TRBV2 and TRBJ2-1, with 12 bases identical to TRBD2. CDR1 is SNHLY, CDR2 FYNNEI, per germline. The CDR3 has 17 residues. The trim removed 6 bases at V and 2 bases at J, leaving 8 bases unmatched. The chain's CDR3 is CASRLTSGSGPYNEQFF. In DNA, the CDR3 is TGTGCCAGCAGATTGACTAGCGGGAGCGGCCCCTACAATGAGCAGTTCTTC.

V gene TRBV15 combines with J gene TRBJ2-6; D is tentatively TRBD1 or TRBD2 (5 bases each). CDR3 length: 19 amino acids. CDR1 and CDR2 from the germline V gene are LNHNV and YYDKDF (reference sequence). V was clipped by 0 bases and J by 0 bases, with 15 bases between them. The CDR3 is CATSRDSGTSFSGANVLTF. The CDR3 DNA reads TGTGCCACCAGCAGAGACTCCGGGACCTCTTTCTCTGGGGCCAACGTCCTGACTTTC. Full variable domain (outside the CDR3, taken from reference TRBV15 and TRBJ2-6): DAMVIQNPRYQVTQFGKPVTLSCSQTLNHNVMYWYQQKSSQAPKLLFHYYDKDFNNEADTPDNFQSRRPNTSFCFLDIRSPGLGDTAMYLCATSRDSGTSFSGANVLTFGAGSRLTVL.

This sequence joins TRBV6-1 and TRBJ2-1; 10 nucleotides agree with TRBD2. Germline V CDR1 and CDR2: MNHNS, SASEGT. V lost 3 bases, J lost 7 bases, and 6 bases stayed unmatched. The CDR3 contains 15 residues. Here the CDR3 reads CASSESGRAGNEQFF. Here the CDR3 DNA reads TGTGCCAGCAGTGAGAGCGGGAGGGCGGGAAATGAGCAGTTCTTC.

The V gene is TRBV6-1, the J gene TRBJ2-3, with D tentatively TRBD1 (5 bases). With 6 bases removed from V and 0 bases from J, the gap between germline ends came to 13 bases. The CDR3 is 15 residues long. Per germline, CDR1 MNHNS and CDR2 SASEGT. The CDR3 DNA reads as TGTGCCAGCAGCCTACAGGTCGCTAGCACAGATACGCAGTATTTT. Amino acids: CASSLQVASTDTQYF.

V gene TRBV4-2 combines with J gene TRBJ1-5; D gene ambiguous. The CDR3 loop spans 16 amino acids. Trimming removed 4 bases from V and 4 bases from J, with 17 bases in between. CDR1 is LGHNA, CDR2 YNFKEQ, per germline. CDR3 in DNA: TGTGCCAGCAGCCCTATCGGCAGAGATTTGAATCAGCCCCAGCATTTT. It specifies CASSPIGRDLNQPQHF.

This clone has a single count. The gene calls are TRBV19 and TRBJ1-5; D possibly corresponds to TRBD1 (6 bases). Trimming cost V 1 base and J 0 bases, with 13 bases left between them. The germline CDR1 and CDR2 sequences are LNHDA and SQIVND (reference sequence). The CDR3 is made up of 17 amino acids. CDR3 DNA sequence: TGTGCCAGTAGTATAGTTGGGGGCCCTATTAGCAATCAGCCCCAGCATTTT. Translation: CASSIVGGPISNQPQHF.

In its sample, this clone was seen once. The chain is built from TRBV5-1 and TRBJ2-6; 9 bases line up with TRBD2. CDR1 SGHRS and CDR2 YFSETQ come from the germline V gene. V was pared by 5 bases and J by 2 bases, with 5 bases of the junction left unmatched. The CDR3 totals 16 residues. The CDR3 sequence is CASRAAGGPGANVLTF. CDR3 nucleotides: TGCGCCAGCAGGGCGGCGGGAGGGCCTGGGGCCAACGTCCTGACTTTC.